Listed below are T cell receptor beta chains from one sample, sequenced in a study of long-term antiretroviral therapy in people with HIV. Clones were read by immunoSEQ multiplex PCR, and TCRdb kept only the in-frame ones, dropping some. The sample has 20,000 to 25,000 clones; 80% to 85% are singletons. Here the sequenced sample was unsorted PBMCs, taken 0.1 years before starting antiretroviral therapy. These receptor sequences come from a man in his forties with HIV. CDR3s include the opening cysteine and the closing phenylalanine or tryptophan. The order of the fields is CDR3 length, V gene, clone size, J gene, D gene, CDR3 protein, CDR3 DNA. The D gene is left open where the match is weak. Clone size is shown for a subset of rows, as once, few, many or a class of expanded clone.

15	TRBV28	-	TRBJ1-5	-	CASSRQIDSNQPQHF	TGTGCCAGCAGTCGACAGATCGATAGCAATCAGCCCCAGCATTTT
16	TRBV7-2	-	TRBJ2-7	-	CASSLTAFSSSYEQYF	TGTGCCAGCAGCTTAACGGCGTTCAGTAGCTCCTACGAGCAGTACTTC
11	TRBV9	-	TRBJ2-3	-	CASSVAHTQYF	TGTGCCAGCAGCGTAGCCCATACGCAGTATTTT
16	TRBV27	-	TRBJ1-2	TRBD1	CASRGQGAGNIYGYTF	TGTGCCAGCAGAGGACAGGGCGCGGGTAATATCTATGGCTACACCTTC
15	TRBV27	-	TRBJ1-1	-	CASSLKTGLNTEAFF	TGTGCCAGCAGTTTAAAGACAGGCTTGAACACTGAAGCTTTCTTT
14	TRBV5-1	-	TRBJ2-2	TRBD1	CASRGQGITGELFF	TGCGCCAGCAGAGGACAGGGGATAACCGGGGAGCTGTTTTTT
14	TRBV19	-	TRBJ2-3	-	CASSLASSTDTQYF	TGTGCCAGTAGTTTAGCGTCTAGCACAGATACGCAGTATTTT
14	TRBV2	few	TRBJ1-2	-	CASRLKGEGYGYTF	TGTGCCAGCAGATTGAAGGGGGAGGGCTATGGCTACACCTTC
16	TRBV10-1	-	TRBJ2-1	TRBD1	CASSEGGTGSYNEQFF	TGCGCCAGCAGTGAGGGGGGGACAGGCTCCTACAATGAGCAGTTCTTC
17	TRBV18	-	TRBJ1-1	-	CASSLSRVGLLNTEAFF	TGTGCCAGCTCCCTATCTCGAGTGGGGCTCTTGAACACTGAAGCTTTCTTT
15	TRBV27	-	TRBJ2-7	-	CASRSQAGGKYEQYF	TGTGCCAGCAGATCTCAGGCAGGGGGGAAGTACGAGCAGTACTTC
15	TRBV7-9	-	TRBJ1-4	-	CASSPDSSTNEKLFF	TGTGCCAGCAGCCCGGACAGTTCAACTAATGAAAAACTGTTTTTT
16	TRBV6-8	-	TRBJ1-1	-	CASRPSDGSGGAEAFF	TGTGCCAGCAGGCCTTCGGACGGATCAGGAGGCGCTGAAGCTTTCTTT
14	TRBV5-1	few	TRBJ2-7	TRBD2	CASSPGGGQYEQYF	TGCGCCAGCAGCCCGGGCGGGGGGCAGTACGAGCAGTACTTC
15	TRBV7-2	-	TRBJ2-5	-	CASSLVTTVQETQYF	TGTGCCAGCAGCTTAGTTACGACAGTGCAAGAGACCCAGTACTTC
13	TRBV9	-	TRBJ2-7	TRBD2	CASSSVAGYEQYF	TGTGCCAGCAGCTCCGTAGCGGGCTACGAGCAGTACTTC
14	TRBV27	-	TRBJ1-5	-	CATREGYSNQPQHF	TGTGCCACGCGCGAGGGGTATAGCAATCAGCCCCAGCATTTT
13	TRBV28	once	TRBJ1-3	-	CASSPRTVNTIYF	TGTGCCAGCAGTCCCCGGACAGTAAACACCATATATTTT
18	TRBV29-1	-	TRBJ2-4	TRBD2	CSVEKLAGGTLAKNIQYF	TGCAGCGTTGAAAAACTAGCGGGGGGAACCCTAGCCAAAAACATTCAGTACTTC
13	TRBV7-3	once	TRBJ2-3	-	CASSLQGTDTQYF	TGTGCCAGCAGCTTACAGGGAACAGATACGCAGTATTTT
11	TRBV2	-	TRBJ2-7	-	CASRATARASF	TGTGCCAGCAGAGCGACAGCTCGAGCCTCTTTC
14	TRBV19	-	TRBJ2-7	-	CASSPSWSLYEQYF	TGTGCCAGTAGTCCTTCCTGGAGCCTCTACGAGCAGTACTTC
11	TRBV2	-	TRBJ2-5	TRBD1	CASQEAGQGYF	TGTGCCTCACAGGAGGCGGGACAGGGGTACTTC
16	TRBV2	few	TRBJ1-2	TRBD1	CASRRDREVAGYGYTF	TGTGCCAGCAGGCGGGACAGGGAGGTTGCGGGCTATGGCTACACCTTC
14	TRBV28	-	TRBJ1-2	-	CASSQLFRATKYTF	TGTGCCAGCAGTCAACTGTTTAGGGCTACAAAGTACACCTTC
15	TRBV7-9	few	TRBJ2-2	-	CASRPALQDPGELFF	TGTGCCAGCAGGCCCGCCTTACAGGATCCCGGGGAGCTGTTTTTT
16	TRBV4-2	-	TRBJ1-5	-	CASSQELVKGNQPQHF	TGTGCCAGCAGCCAAGAATTGGTGAAGGGTAATCAGCCCCAGCATTTT
16	TRBV5-4	-	TRBJ1-1	-	CASSPRQSGRDTEAFF	TGTGCCAGCAGCCCGCGACAGTCAGGGCGGGACACTGAAGCTTTCTTT
14	TRBV7-2	-	TRBJ2-1	-	CASSFINSYNEQFF	TGTGCCAGCAGCTTCATCAACTCCTACAATGAGCAGTTCTTC
16	TRBV5-1	-	TRBJ2-4	TRBD1	CASSATGLLAKNIQYF	TGCGCCAGCAGCGCGACAGGGTTACTAGCCAAAAACATTCAGTACTTC
12	TRBV6-5	-	TRBJ1-4	-	CASGGRNEKLFF	TGTGCCAGCGGGGGACGGAACGAAAAACTGTTTTTT
13	TRBV7-3	-	TRBJ2-5	TRBD2	CASSFREGETQYF	TGTGCCAGCAGCTTCAGGGAGGGAGAGACCCAGTACTTC
15	TRBV5-1	-	TRBJ2-3	-	CASSLEGVATDTQYF	TGCGCCAGCAGCTTGGAAGGGGTAGCAACAGATACGCAGTATTTT
12	TRBV29-1	-	TRBJ2-5	TRBD1	CSGRGLAETQYF	TGCAGCGGCAGGGGGCTTGCGGAGACCCAGTACTTC
16	TRBV6-5	-	TRBJ2-7	TRBD2	CASSYSSGGAFYEQYF	TGTGCCAGCAGTTACTCGAGCGGGGGGGCTTTTTACGAGCAGTACTTC